This T cell receptor (beta chain) was obtained from a study of prognosis after radiotherapy for stage I lung cancer (dated by TCRdb to about 2021). In terms of the full investigation: Between early 2018 and early 2019, some 18 stage I NSCLC patients were enrolled in Nanjing, China. On tumor histology, roughly 12 patients had adenocarcinoma and more than 5 had squamous cell carcinoma. The study included roughly 13 patients with newly diagnosed primary stage I lung tumors and several with oligometastatic NSCLC after surgical resection of the primary tumor. All patients were considered medically inoperable, owing to comorbidities in 11 to 13 and refusal of surgery in several. Using image-guided IMRT or VMAT, SBRT was delivered in 3 to 5 fractions at a biologically effective dose of at least 100 Gy. For each of the roughly 19 patients, one blood sample was taken before SBRT and one after, so the study sequenced some 38 samples in total. Concurrent therapy was not administered to any patient alongside SBRT. Ages in the cohort of about a dozen men and about six women ranged from 53 to 84 years, with a median of 74. Peripheral blood TCR beta repertoires were profiled in stage I NSCLC patients before and after stereotactic body radiotherapy, and the study then linked these repertoires to distant failure. About 20% of the 19 patients developed distant metastases after SBRT, at a median of about seven months; the other 15 showed no significant progression.

This clonotype qualifies as medium-sized (0.01 to 0.1%). Its binding antigen is unknown. Per-base qualities were not stored, and no clone one base away is much larger. Two rounds of multiplex PCR on genomic DNA were used to amplify the TCR beta CDR3 region. The first PCR round used primers specific to each TRBV and TRBJ gene, with sequences filed in Chinese patent CN105087789A. The second PCR round used universal primers. The Roche High Pure PCR Template Preparation Kit was used to extract genomic DNA from frozen PBMCs. An Illumina HiSeq 3000 was used to sequence the libraries paired-end with 151 bp reads. The source study handled its data this way. CutAdapt was used to discard raw reads that did not contain the multiplex PCR primer sequences. Using PEAR, the high-quality paired reads were merged into contigs. MiXCR assigned TRB V, D and J gene segments to each contig by aligning to reference sequences. To remove sequencing errors, CDR3 sequences were clustered according to base quality and sequence similarity. Shannon entropy, normalized by the natural log of the productive TCR sequence number, served as the measure of diversity. To get clonality, Shannon entropy was divided by the natural log of the number of unique clonotypes, and that result was subtracted from one. Using the Youden index from ROC curves, the researchers picked the repertoire-metric cut-offs for progression-free survival, and all analyses were carried out in R 3.5.3. The public reads were reanalyzed by TCRdb: fastp trimming at Q25, MiXCR alignment, in-frame beta chains only. Rows with a matching CDR3 protein are joined into one entry that keeps the most common DNA and genes. TCRdb, not the authors, supplied the V and J calls. For this sample the table gives approximately 22,000 distinct CDR3 sequences, of which roughly 41% were detected only once. The ten most abundant clones make up under 35% of the sample.

No patient had a history of other malignancies or prior chemotherapy or radiotherapy, and all had node-negative disease on CT and PET/CT. Roughly 6 milliliters of peripheral venous blood were drawn into EDTA tubes at each of two time points. PBMCs were isolated by Ficoll-Paque Plus density-gradient centrifugation. Samples were stored at -80°C immediately after collection until analysis. The CDR3 starts with the cysteine, ends with the phenylalanine, and has 15 residues. The DNA shown is the 45-base CDR3, in frame from base 1. Per the germline V gene (reference sequence), MNHEY is the CDR1 and SMNVEV is the CDR2. V gives up 2 bases and J gives up 1 base, and the segment between their germline ends measures 12 bases. What the research found in general, with its limitations: All reported P values were unadjusted for multiple comparisons. TRBV and TRBJ usage frequencies reportedly differed by metastasis status, in two V genes at baseline and in several V and two J genes after SBRT. Post-SBRT Shannon entropy and its change from baseline were lower in patients who developed distant metastases; baseline Shannon entropy was not associated with metastases. The study was limited by the small cohort and short follow-up, and independent validation of the study findings is required. Tumor specificity of expanded TCR clones was not determined. A decrease in unique TCR clone counts was observed after SBRT (median roughly 10,000 before versus several thousand after; Wilcoxon paired P=0.011).

The clonotype was recovered from a donor over 45 with non-small cell lung cancer. This receptor chain uses TRBV27 and TRBJ2-7, with TRBD1 as a weak D call on 6 bases. The sample was PBMCs, taken before or after stereotactic body radiation therapy (not recorded which). The CDR3: CASSLQHRDSYEQYF. The sequence in DNA is TGTGCCAGCAGTTTACAGCACAGGGATTCCTACGAGCAGTACTTC.